The 5 T cell receptor beta chains below were found in one sample sequenced in a study of regulatory T cells in long-lasting Graves disease. Time point here: persistent/refractory GD, antithyroid drugs over 5 years with positive TRAb. The TCR library was prepared using RNA isolated from PBMCs. With iRepertoire HTBI primers and Arm-PCR of CDR3 regions, TCR beta libraries were built. TCRdb independently ran MiXCR on the multiplex PCR reads; one entry per CDR3 protein. The sample gives over 450,000 distinct CDR3 sequences, 20% to 25% of which show up once; roughly 7% is in the top ten. The specimen comprised peripheral blood mononuclear cells (PBMCs), sampled when the disease was refractory, from a patient treated with antithyroid drugs. These receptors were collected from a female donor with Graves disease.

This chain connects TRBV20-1 to TRBJ2-2; D gene ambiguous. The germline CDR1 and CDR2 sequences are DFQATT and SNEGSKA (reference sequence). The CDR3 runs 17 residues. V gave up 0 bases and J gave up 1 base, with 15 bases separating them. The CDR3 is CSARDNGPGGNTGELFF. The CDR3 nucleotides are TGCAGTGCTAGAGACAACGGGCCGGGCGGGAACACCGGGGAGCTGTTTTTT.

The V call is TRBV12-5, the J call TRBJ2-3, with 9 nucleotides matching TRBD2. Germline CDR1 and CDR2: LGHNT and FRNRAP. CDR3 length: 15 amino acids. J gave up 2 bases and V 4 bases, and 4 bases lay outside the gene matches. The DNA for the CDR3 is TGTGCTAGTGGTTACGGGACTAGCAACACAGATACGCAGTATTTT. Its protein is CASGYGTSNTDTQYF.

This clonotype showed up just a few times. J is TRBJ2-2 and V is TRBV28; D is undetermined. CDR3 size: 13 residues. Germline V CDR1 and CDR2: MDHEN, SYDVKM. The V and J ends lost 3 bases and 8 bases respectively, with 10 bases between them. The CDR3 coding sequence is TGTGCCAGCAGTTTTACTACCCTGGGGGAGCTGTTTTTT. Translated, it gives CASSFTTLGELFF.

In regard to this clonotype: This could be a read error, since a much larger clone is one nucleotide away. The V gene is TRBV5-1, the J gene TRBJ1-1, with D possibly TRBD1 on 5 matching bases. The CDR3 runs to 14 residues. Germline V gene data show CDR1 as SGHRS and CDR2 as YFSETQ. CDR3 sequence (DNA): TGCACCAGCAGCTCGGGACTGCAGAACACTGAAGCTTTCTTT. Residues: CTSSSGLQNTEAFF.

This chain joins TRBV4-2 and TRBJ1-2, with D hard to call. V lost 3 bases to trimming and J lost 0 bases, with 17 bases between them. CDR1 is LGHNA and CDR2 is YNFKEQ in the germline V gene. The CDR3 runs to 17 residues. The CDR3: CASSHEPPSVSNYGYTF. In DNA, the CDR3 is TGTGCCAGCAGCCATGAACCCCCATCCGTTTCTAACTATGGCTACACCTTC.